The sequence of this T cell receptor beta chain was determined in a study of cytomegalovirus exposure and HLA in healthy donors (dated by TCRdb to between 2016 and 2019). About the full investigation: According to a later analysis, one platform produced both the approximately 110 validation repertoires and the roughly 640 repertoires of the first cohort. The study was designed to test whether signatures of past pathogen exposure could be identified by cataloging public T cell receptors. Besides the first cohort of around 700 subjects, a separate validation cohort made up of 95 to 150 different subjects was used. To predict cytomegalovirus infection status, the study brought together high-throughput TCR immunosequencing, statistical association of individual TCRs with disease status, and machine learning.

The library was made by the immunoSEQ multiplex PCR assay. In the original analysis: A statistical classification framework was built to diagnose cytomegalovirus status from the catalog of TCR beta chain sequences. Not all clones reach the TCRdb copy of this immuneACCESS table, which keeps in-frame sequences only. Checked studies attribute under half of the gap to unresolved V genes and leave the rest unexplained. V and J calls and clone size are copied from that table; D and trimming were computed from the DNA. The sample table shows under 200,000 clones, and approximately 96% are seen once. More than 0.7% of the sample lies in the top ten. A remark on this clone: Its antigen is not yet known. One base away there is no much larger clone; base qualities are not given.

The CDR3, cysteine through phenylalanine, is 15 amino acids long. Here the CDR3 DNA is all that survives: 45 bases in frame from base 1. Summary of the overall study and its limitations: Cytomegalovirus status was reported to be diagnosed by the classifier with high specificity and sensitivity in both the original and validation cohorts. A later analysis found that TCRs clustered in the first cohort also tended to co-occur in the 95 to 150 validation repertoires, with 94% of cluster scores above 0. While some public TCRs were present in many individuals, most TCR sequences turned up only very rarely across donors. A total of about 180 TCR beta chains were listed by the study as associated with cytomegalovirus. Three of the identified cytomegalovirus-associated TCR beta chains were confirmed in vitro to be specific for cytomegalovirus antigens. The authors suggested that the approach could potentially be generalized to other disease states and immunological phenotypes. A later analysis lacked HLA typing for the validation cohort, so it scored co-occurrence in that cohort across all 120 or so repertoires.

The donors belonged to the validation cohort of over a hundred subjects, which was separate from the roughly 700-subject first cohort. The clonotype originates from a woman younger than 30 in good health and CMV-seronegative. The sequence is built from TRBV21-1 and TRBJ2-1; whether TRBD2, the table's D call, matches the DNA was not checked. TRBV21-1 is listed as a pseudogene. Sample: PBMCs. The CDR3 reads CASSPGNPPGNEQFF. DNA sequence: TGTGCCAGCAGCCCGGGGAACCCGCCGGGGAATGAGCAGTTCTTC.